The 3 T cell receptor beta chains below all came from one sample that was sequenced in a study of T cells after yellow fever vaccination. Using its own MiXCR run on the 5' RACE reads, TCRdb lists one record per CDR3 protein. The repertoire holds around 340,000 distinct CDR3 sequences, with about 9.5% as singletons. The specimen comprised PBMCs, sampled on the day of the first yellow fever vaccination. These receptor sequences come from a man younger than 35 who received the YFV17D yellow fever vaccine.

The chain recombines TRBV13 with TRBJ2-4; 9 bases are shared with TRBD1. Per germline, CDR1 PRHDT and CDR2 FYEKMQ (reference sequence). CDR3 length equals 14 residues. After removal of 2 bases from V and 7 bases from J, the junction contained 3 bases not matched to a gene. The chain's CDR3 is CASSLQTGGNIQYF. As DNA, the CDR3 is TGTGCCAGCAGCTTACAGACAGGGGGGAACATTCAGTACTTC.

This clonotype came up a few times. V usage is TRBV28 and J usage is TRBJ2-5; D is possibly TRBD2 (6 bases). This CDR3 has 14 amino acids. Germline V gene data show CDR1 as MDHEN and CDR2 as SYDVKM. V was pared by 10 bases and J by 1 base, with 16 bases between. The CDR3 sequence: CATDVGGAQETQYF. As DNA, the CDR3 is TGTGCCACCGATGTCGGAGGGGCCCAAGAGACCCAGTACTTC.

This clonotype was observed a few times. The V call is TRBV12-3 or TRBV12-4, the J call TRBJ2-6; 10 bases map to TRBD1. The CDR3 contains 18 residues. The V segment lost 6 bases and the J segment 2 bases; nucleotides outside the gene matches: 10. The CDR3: CASSPGTGESAGANVLTF. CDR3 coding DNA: TGTGCCAGCAGCCCCGGGACAGGGGAGTCCGCTGGGGCCAACGTCCTGACTTTC.